The rows below give T cell receptor beta chains drawn from one sample of a study of blood T cell repertoires in COVID-19. The data were produced by immunoSEQ multiplex PCR, yet TCRdb's version contains in-frame clones alone and is incomplete. This sample has about 200,000 clones, with roughly 84% found just once. Material for sequencing was peripheral blood. Source of these receptors: a man in his fifties or sixties with active or convalescent COVID-19. Both conserved end residues are part of each CDR3. The order of the fields is CDR3 protein, CDR3 DNA, clone size, D gene, V gene, J gene. The D gene is left open where the match is weak. Clone size appears in some rows only: once, few, many, or a class for an expanded clone.

CDR3 protein: CASSYPGDPNTEAFF
CDR3 DNA: TGTGCCAGCAGTTATCCGGGGGACCCGAACACTGAAGCTTTCTTT
clone size: .
D gene: .
V gene: TRBV6-2/TRBV6-3
J gene: TRBJ1-1

CDR3 protein: CASSPSSFGGGNGYTF
CDR3 DNA: TGTGCCAGCTCCCCCTCTTCCTTCGGGGGAGGGAATGGCTACACCTTC
clone size: few
D gene: .
V gene: TRBV18
J gene: TRBJ1-2

CDR3 protein: CASSTRTGGAQPQHF
CDR3 DNA: TGTGCCAGCAGTACCAGGACAGGGGGCGCTCAGCCCCAGCATTTT
clone size: .
D gene: TRBD1
V gene: TRBV28
J gene: TRBJ1-5

CDR3 protein: CASSLEGTAYSNQPQHF
CDR3 DNA: TGTGCCAGCAGCTTGGAGGGGACAGCTTATAGCAATCAGCCCCAGCATTTT
clone size: few
D gene: TRBD1
V gene: TRBV5-5
J gene: TRBJ1-5

CDR3 protein: CASSRQIQETQYF
CDR3 DNA: TGTGCCAGCAGCCGACAGATCCAAGAGACCCAGTACTTC
clone size: .
D gene: .
V gene: TRBV7-2
J gene: TRBJ2-5

CDR3 protein: CASSLSGHQTAYF
CDR3 DNA: TGTGCCAGCAGTTTATCGGGACACCAGACGGCATATTTT
clone size: once
D gene: .
V gene: TRBV12-3/TRBV12-4
J gene: TRBJ1-3

CDR3 protein: CASSLWSQGLNTEAFF
CDR3 DNA: TGTGCCAGCAGTTTATGGAGCCAGGGATTGAACACTGAAGCTTTCTTT
clone size: .
D gene: .
V gene: TRBV28
J gene: TRBJ1-1

CDR3 protein: CASSLIGKTEAFF
CDR3 DNA: TGCGCCAGCAGCTTGATCGGGAAGACTGAAGCTTTCTTT
clone size: .
D gene: .
V gene: TRBV5-1
J gene: TRBJ1-1

CDR3 protein: CASSQGAYGYTF
CDR3 DNA: TGTGCCAGCAGTCAGGGGGCGTATGGCTACACCTTC
clone size: .
D gene: TRBD1
V gene: TRBV28
J gene: TRBJ1-2

CDR3 protein: CASRDGRGVSNTEAFF
CDR3 DNA: TGTGCCAGCAGAGATGGACGGGGGGTATCGAACACTGAAGCTTTCTTT
clone size: .
D gene: .
V gene: TRBV6-6
J gene: TRBJ1-1

CDR3 protein: CASRMTGVLQETQYF
CDR3 DNA: TGCGCCAGTAGGATGACGGGAGTGTTACAAGAGACCCAGTACTTC
clone size: .
D gene: .
V gene: TRBV4-3
J gene: TRBJ2-5

CDR3 protein: CASSPGLAGGQLAKNIQYF
CDR3 DNA: TGTGCCAGCAGCCCCGGACTAGCGGGAGGCCAGTTAGCCAAAAACATTCAGTACTTC
clone size: .
D gene: TRBD2
V gene: TRBV6-2/TRBV6-3
J gene: TRBJ2-4

CDR3 protein: CASSWREADYTEAFF
CDR3 DNA: TGTGCCAGCAGCTGGCGCGAGGCAGACTACACTGAAGCTTTCTTT
clone size: .
D gene: .
V gene: TRBV7-2
J gene: TRBJ1-1

CDR3 protein: CASSFSRNQPQHF
CDR3 DNA: TGTGCCAGCAGTTTTAGCAGAAATCAGCCCCAGCATTTT
clone size: .
D gene: .
V gene: TRBV12-3/TRBV12-4
J gene: TRBJ1-5

CDR3 protein: CASAAPGGAGEQFF
CDR3 DNA: TGTGCCAGCGCCGCCCCGGGAGGTGCTGGTGAGCAGTTCTTC
clone size: .
D gene: TRBD2
V gene: TRBV2
J gene: TRBJ2-1

CDR3 protein: CASSLTGSSYNEQFF
CDR3 DNA: TGTGCCAGCAGCTTAACCGGGAGCTCCTACAATGAGCAGTTCTTC
clone size: .
D gene: .
V gene: TRBV7-3
J gene: TRBJ2-1